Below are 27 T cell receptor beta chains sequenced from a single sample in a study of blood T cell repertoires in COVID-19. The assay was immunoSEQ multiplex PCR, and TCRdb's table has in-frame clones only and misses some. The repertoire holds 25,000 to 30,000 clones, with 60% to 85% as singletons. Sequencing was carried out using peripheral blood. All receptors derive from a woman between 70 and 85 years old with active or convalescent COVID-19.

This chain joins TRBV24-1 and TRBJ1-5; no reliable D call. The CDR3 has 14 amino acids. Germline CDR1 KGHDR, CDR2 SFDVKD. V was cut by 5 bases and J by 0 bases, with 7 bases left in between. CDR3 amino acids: CATSVGHSNQPQHF. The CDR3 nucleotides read TGTGCCACCAGTGTTGGCCATAGCAATCAGCCCCAGCATTTT.

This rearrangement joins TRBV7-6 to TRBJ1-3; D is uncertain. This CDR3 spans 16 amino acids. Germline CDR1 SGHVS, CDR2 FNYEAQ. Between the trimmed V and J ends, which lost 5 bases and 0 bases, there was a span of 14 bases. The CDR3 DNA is TGTGCCAGCAGCCCTGTAAGACTTAGCTCTGGAAACACCATATATTTT. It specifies CASSPVRLSSGNTIYF. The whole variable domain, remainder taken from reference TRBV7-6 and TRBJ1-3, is GAGVSQSPRYKVTKRGQDVALRCDPISGHVSLYWYRQALGQGPEFLTYFNYEAQQDKSGLPNDRFSAERPEGSISTLTIQRTEQRDSAMYRCASSPVRLSSGNTIYFGEGSWLTVV.

The CDR3 loop reads CAISDPPGHANTEAFF. The CDR3 nucleotides are TGTGCCATCAGTGATCCCCCGGGACATGCGAACACTGAAGCTTTCTTT. J is TRBJ1-1 and V is TRBV10-3; weak D call: TRBD1 (6 bases). The CDR3 spans 16 residues. V was clipped by 3 bases and J by 1 base, with 15 bases between them. Germline CDR1 and CDR2: ENHRY and SYGVKD.

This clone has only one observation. The chain's CDR3 is CASSTTSTNTGELFF. For the CDR3, the DNA is TGTGCCAGCAGCACGACTAGCACGAACACCGGGGAGCTGTTTTTT. The chain links TRBV7-2 to TRBJ2-2; TRBD2 matches at 7 bases. CDR1 SGHTA and CDR2 FQGNSA come from the germline V gene. This CDR3 spans 15 amino acids. Germline trimming cut 5 bases from V and 0 bases from J; bases unmatched to any gene: 3.

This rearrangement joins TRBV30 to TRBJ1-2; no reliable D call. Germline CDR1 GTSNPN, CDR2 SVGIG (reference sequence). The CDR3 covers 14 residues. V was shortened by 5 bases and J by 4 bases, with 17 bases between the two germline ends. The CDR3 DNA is TGTGCCTGGGAAGAAGGAGTTAGAGGCTATGGCTACACCTTC. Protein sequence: CAWEEGVRGYGYTF.

Written as DNA, the CDR3 is TGTGCCAGCAGCTTATCCCCTTCCTACGAGCAGTACTTC. Its translation is CASSLSPSYEQYF. V and J are TRBV11-2 and TRBJ2-7; D is ambiguous. The length of the CDR3 is 13 residues. Germline V CDR1 and CDR2: SGHAT, FQNNGV. V was pared by 2 bases and J by 1 base, with 6 bases between.

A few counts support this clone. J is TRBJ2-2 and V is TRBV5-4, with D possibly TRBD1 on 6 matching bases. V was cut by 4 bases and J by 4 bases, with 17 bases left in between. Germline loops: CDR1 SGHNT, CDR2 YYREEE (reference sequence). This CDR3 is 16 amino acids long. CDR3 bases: TGTGCCAGCAGCGCCCCGCAGGGGAGAGGCACCGGGGAGCTGTTTTTT. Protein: CASSAPQGRGTGELFF.

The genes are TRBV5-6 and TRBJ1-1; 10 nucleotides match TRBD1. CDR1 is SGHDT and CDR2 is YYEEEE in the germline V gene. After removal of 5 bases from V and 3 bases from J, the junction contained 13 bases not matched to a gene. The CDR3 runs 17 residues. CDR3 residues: CASRGFGTGERYTEAFF. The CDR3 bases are TGTGCCAGCAGGGGATTCGGGACAGGGGAACGTTACACTGAAGCTTTCTTT. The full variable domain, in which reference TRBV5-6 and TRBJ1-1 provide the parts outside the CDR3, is DAGVTQSPTHLIKTRGQQVTLRCSPKSGHDTVSWYQQALGQGPQFIFQYYEEEERQRGNFPDRFSGHQFPNYSSELNVNALLLGDSALYLCASRGFGTGERYTEAFFGQGTRLTVV.

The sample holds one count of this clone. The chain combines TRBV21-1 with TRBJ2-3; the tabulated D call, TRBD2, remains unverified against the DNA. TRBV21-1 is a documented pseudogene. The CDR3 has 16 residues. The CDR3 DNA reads TGTGCCAGCAGCAAAGTCGGACTAGAGTACACAGATACGCAGTATTTT. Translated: CASSKVGLEYTDTQYF.

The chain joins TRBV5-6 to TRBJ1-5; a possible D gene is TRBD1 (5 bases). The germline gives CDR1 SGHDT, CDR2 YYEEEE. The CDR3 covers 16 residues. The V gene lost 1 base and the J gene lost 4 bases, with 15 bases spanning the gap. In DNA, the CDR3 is TGTGCCAGCAGCTTGCTCAGGGAAGTTTGGAATCAGCCCCAGCATTTT. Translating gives CASSLLREVWNQPQHF.

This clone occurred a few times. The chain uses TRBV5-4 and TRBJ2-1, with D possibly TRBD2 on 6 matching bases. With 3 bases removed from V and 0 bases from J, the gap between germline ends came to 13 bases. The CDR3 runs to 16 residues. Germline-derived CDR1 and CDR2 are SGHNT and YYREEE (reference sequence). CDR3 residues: CASSSPRGSSYNEQFF. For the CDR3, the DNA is TGTGCCAGCAGCTCACCCCGGGGGAGCTCCTACAATGAGCAGTTCTTC. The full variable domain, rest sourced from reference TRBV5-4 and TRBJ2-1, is ETGVTQSPTHLIKTRGQQVTLRCSSQSGHNTVSWYQQALGQGPQFIFQYYREEENGRGNFPPRFSGLQFPNYSSELNVNALELDDSALYLCASSSPRGSSYNEQFFGPGTRLTVL.

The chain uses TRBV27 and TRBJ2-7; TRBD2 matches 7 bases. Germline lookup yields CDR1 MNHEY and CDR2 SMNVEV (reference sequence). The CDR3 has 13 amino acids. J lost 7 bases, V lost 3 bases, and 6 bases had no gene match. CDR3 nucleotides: TGTGCCAGCAGTTTCGCGGGGCGGGGGGAGCAGTACTTC. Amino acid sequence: CASSFAGRGEQYF.

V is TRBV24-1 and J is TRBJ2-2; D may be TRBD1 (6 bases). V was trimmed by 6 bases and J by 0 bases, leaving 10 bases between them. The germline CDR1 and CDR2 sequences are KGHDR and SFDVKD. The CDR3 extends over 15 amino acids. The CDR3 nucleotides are TGTGCCACCAGTCGGGACACCGCGAACACCGGGGAGCTGTTTTTT. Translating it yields CATSRDTANTGELFF.

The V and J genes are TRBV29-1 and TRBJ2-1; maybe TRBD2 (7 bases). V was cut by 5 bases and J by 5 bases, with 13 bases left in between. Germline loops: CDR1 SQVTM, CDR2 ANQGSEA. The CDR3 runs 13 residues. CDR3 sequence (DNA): TGCAGCGTTAAACAGGGAGGGCACAATGAGCAGTTCTTC. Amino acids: CSVKQGGHNEQFF.

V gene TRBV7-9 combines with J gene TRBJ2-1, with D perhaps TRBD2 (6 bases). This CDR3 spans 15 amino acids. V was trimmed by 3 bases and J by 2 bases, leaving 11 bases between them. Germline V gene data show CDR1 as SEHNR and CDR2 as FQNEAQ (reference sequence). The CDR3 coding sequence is TGTGCCAGCAGCTTTAGGACTATAACCTACAATGAGCAGTTCTTC. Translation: CASSFRTITYNEQFF.

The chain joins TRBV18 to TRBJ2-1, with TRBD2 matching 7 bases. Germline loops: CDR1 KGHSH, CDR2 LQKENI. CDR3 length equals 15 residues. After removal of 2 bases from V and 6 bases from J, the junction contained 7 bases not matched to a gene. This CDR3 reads CASSPIAGVGNEQFF. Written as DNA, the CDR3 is TGTGCCAGCTCACCAATCGCGGGGGTGGGCAATGAGCAGTTCTTC.

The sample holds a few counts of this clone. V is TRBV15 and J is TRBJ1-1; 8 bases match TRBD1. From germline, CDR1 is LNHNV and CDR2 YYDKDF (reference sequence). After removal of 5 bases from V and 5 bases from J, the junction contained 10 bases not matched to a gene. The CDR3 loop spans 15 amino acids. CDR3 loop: CATSRRRTGSTEAFF. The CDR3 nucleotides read TGTGCCACCAGCCGCCGCCGGACAGGGTCGACTGAAGCTTTCTTT.

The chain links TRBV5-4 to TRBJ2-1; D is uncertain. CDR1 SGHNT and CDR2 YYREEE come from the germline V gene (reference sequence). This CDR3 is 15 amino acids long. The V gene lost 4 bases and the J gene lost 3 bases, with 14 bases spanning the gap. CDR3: CASSIFVGVYNEQFF. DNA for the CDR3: TGTGCCAGCAGCATTTTCGTAGGAGTCTACAATGAGCAGTTCTTC.

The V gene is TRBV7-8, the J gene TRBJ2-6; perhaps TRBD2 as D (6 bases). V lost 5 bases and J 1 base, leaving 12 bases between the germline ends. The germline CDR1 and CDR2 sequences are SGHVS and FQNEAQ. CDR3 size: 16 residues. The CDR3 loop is CASSPPGSSGANVLTF. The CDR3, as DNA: TGTGCCAGCAGCCCCCCCGGGAGTTCTGGGGCCAACGTCCTGACTTTC.

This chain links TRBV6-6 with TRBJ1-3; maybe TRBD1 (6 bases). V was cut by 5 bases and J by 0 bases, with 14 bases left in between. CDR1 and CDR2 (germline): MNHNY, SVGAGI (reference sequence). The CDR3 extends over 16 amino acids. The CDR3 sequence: CASSPTGSGSGNTIYF. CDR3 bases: TGTGCCAGCAGTCCGACAGGTTCCGGCTCTGGAAACACCATATATTTT.

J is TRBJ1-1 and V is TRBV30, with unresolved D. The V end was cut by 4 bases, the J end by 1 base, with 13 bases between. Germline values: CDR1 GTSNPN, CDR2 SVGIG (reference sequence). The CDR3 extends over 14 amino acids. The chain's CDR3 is CAWIVGRQNTEAFF. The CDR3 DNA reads TGTGCCTGGATAGTCGGGAGACAGAACACTGAAGCTTTCTTT.

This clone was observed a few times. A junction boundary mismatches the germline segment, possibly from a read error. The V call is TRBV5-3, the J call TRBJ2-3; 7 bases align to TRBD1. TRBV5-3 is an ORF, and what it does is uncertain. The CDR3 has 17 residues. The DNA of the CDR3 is TGTGCCAGAAGGTTGGGTACCCGGGACAGCAGCATGGATACGCAGTATTTT. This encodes CARRLGTRDSSMDTQYF.

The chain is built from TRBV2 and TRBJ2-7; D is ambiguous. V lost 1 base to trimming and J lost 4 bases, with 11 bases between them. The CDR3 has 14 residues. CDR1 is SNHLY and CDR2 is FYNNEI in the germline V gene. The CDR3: CASSEDPQVYEQYF. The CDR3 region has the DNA TGTGCCAGCAGTGAAGATCCTCAGGTTTACGAGCAGTACTTC. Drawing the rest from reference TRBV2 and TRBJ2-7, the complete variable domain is EPEVTQTPSHQVTQMGQEVILRCVPISNHLYFYWYRQILGQKVEFLVSFYNNEISEKSEIFDDQFSVERPDGSNFTLKIRSTKLEDSAMYFCASSEDPQVYEQYFGPGTRLTVT.

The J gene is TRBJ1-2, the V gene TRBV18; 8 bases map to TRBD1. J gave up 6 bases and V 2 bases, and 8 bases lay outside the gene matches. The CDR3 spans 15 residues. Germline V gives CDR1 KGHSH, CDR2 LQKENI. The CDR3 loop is CASSPTGQGGDGYTF. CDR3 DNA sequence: TGTGCCAGCTCACCAACAGGACAGGGAGGCGATGGCTACACCTTC.

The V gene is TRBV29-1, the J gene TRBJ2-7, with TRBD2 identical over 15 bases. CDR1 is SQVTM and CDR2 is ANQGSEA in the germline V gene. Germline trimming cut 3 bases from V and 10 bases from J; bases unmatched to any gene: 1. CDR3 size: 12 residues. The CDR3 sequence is CSVEGLAGGQYF. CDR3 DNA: TGCAGCGTTGAGGGACTAGCGGGGGGCCAGTACTTC.

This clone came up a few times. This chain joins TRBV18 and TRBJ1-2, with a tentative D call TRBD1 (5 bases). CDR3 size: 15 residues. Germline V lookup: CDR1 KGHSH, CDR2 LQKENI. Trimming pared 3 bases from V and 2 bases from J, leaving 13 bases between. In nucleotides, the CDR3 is TGTGCCAGCTCACCTTCGACAGACCTCAACTATGGCTACACCTTC. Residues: CASSPSTDLNYGYTF.

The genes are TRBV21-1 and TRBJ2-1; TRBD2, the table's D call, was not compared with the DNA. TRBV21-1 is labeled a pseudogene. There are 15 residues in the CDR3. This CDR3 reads CARDMGLAGPFEQFF. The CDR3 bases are TGTGCCAGAGATATGGGACTAGCGGGCCCCTTCGAGCAGTTCTTC.